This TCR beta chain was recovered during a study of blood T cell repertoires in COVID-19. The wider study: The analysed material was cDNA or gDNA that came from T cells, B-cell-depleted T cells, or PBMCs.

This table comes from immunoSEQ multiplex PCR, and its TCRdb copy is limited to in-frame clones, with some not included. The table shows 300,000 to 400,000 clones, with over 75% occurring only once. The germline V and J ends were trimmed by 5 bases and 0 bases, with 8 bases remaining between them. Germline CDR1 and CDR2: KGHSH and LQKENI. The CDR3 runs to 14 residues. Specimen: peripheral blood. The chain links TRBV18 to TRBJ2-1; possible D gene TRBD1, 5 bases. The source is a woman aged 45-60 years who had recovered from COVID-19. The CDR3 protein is CASSFDSSYNEQFF. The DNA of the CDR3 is TGTGCCAGCTCATTTGACAGCTCCTACAATGAGCAGTTCTTC.